This T cell receptor beta chain stems from a study of post-analysis software for immune sequencing data. Whole-study findings and limits: A handful of TRBV segments were significantly more frequent in patients than in controls. TRBV5-6, TRBV5-1 and TRBV20-1 were among these segments.

From germline, CDR1 is MDHEN and CDR2 SYDVKM. Trimming took 10 bases from V and 5 from J; bases not matched to a gene: 5. The CDR3 consists of 12 residues. Every TCR beta cDNA library bore unique molecular identifiers. In TCRdb, the PCR reads were re-called with MiXCR into one record per CDR3 protein. Here the sample spans 650,000 to 900,000 distinct CDR3 sequences, about 45% being singletons. This clonotype was detected only once. Antigen: not known. The origin of this receptor is a girl between 10 and 17 years old with multiple sclerosis. The sequenced sample consisted of blood. The genes are TRBV28 and TRBJ2-1; 7 positions agree with TRBD1. The CDR3 DNA reads TGTGCCACTACAGGGGCGAACAATGAGCAGTTCTTC. Encoded protein: CATTGANNEQFF.